The clone carrying this T cell receptor (beta chain) was observed a handful of times. TCRdb independently ran MiXCR on the RT-PCR reads; one entry per CDR3 protein. The sample holds approximately 170,000 distinct CDR3 sequences, more than 20% seen once. These data come from a study of patients and donors after allogeneic stem cell transplantation. Germline V lookup: CDR1 SGHRS, CDR2 YFSETQ. The V segment lost 1 base and the J segment 7 bases; nucleotides outside the gene matches: 4. This CDR3 has 14 residues. This clonotype was sampled from a human donor who was either an allogeneic HSCT recipient or a stem cell or donor lymphocyte infusion donor (not recorded which). It is not recorded whose cells these are; they may come from a transplant donor. Sample: blood, either unsorted or a sorted T cell fraction (not recorded which). The chain recombines TRBV5-1 with TRBJ2-7, with TRBD2 matching over 11 bases. CDR3 loop: CASSLSSGGSEQYF. CDR3 DNA: TGCGCCAGCAGCTTGTCTAGCGGGGGGAGTGAGCAGTACTTC.